One and the same sample provided the 28 T cell receptor beta chains below, sequenced in a study of vaccination and CD4 T cells after COVID-19. With the Oncomine TCR Beta short-read assay, DNA from cultured CD4+ T cells was sequenced. MiXCR, applied by TCRdb to the PCR reads, yields one record per CDR3 protein. The table lists around 20,000 distinct CDR3 sequences, approximately 61% of them singletons. These TCRs' antigens remain unknown. Described treatment: roughly nine-day PBMC culture with coronavirus spike peptide pools or control peptides (ViraFEST assay). Sample: CD4+ T cells from blood, cultured in vitro, taken after SARS-CoV-2 vaccination. These receptors came from a human donor who had recovered from COVID-19.

This clonotype came up a few times. This chain links TRBV11-2 with TRBJ1-6; 8 bases match TRBD1. Germline loops: CDR1 SGHAT, CDR2 FQNNGV. The CDR3 length is 14 residues. The trim removed 5 bases at V and 10 bases at J, leaving 7 bases unmatched. As DNA, the CDR3 is TGTGCCAGCAGCCGAAGGACAGGGTCCTCACCCCTCCACTTT. The encoded protein is CASSRRTGSSPLHF.

The chain carries TRBV6-1 and TRBJ1-1, with D unclear. Trimming cost V 5 bases and J 0 bases, with 7 bases left between them. Germline V gene lookup returns CDR1 MNHNS and CDR2 SASEGT. This CDR3 has 13 residues. The DNA for the CDR3 is TGTGCCAGCAGTAAGGCCATGAACACTGAAGCTTTCTTT. It codes for CASSKAMNTEAFF.

V gene TRBV10-3 combines with J gene TRBJ2-3; 11 bases map to TRBD2. Germline CDR1 reads ENHRY; CDR2 reads SYGVKD. Trimming took 10 bases from V and 1 from J; bases not matched to a gene: 7. The CDR3 covers 15 residues. CDR3 in amino acids: CATTLAGVGTDTQYF. CDR3 DNA sequence: TGTGCCACCACACTAGCGGGAGTTGGCACAGATACGCAGTATTTT.

The V gene is TRBV20-1, the J gene TRBJ1-5; D may be TRBD1 (6 bases). Germline V gene lookup returns CDR1 DFQATT and CDR2 SNEGSKA (reference sequence). The CDR3 extends over 16 amino acids. V was cut by 3 bases and J by 6 bases, with 21 bases left in between. The CDR3 DNA sequence: TGCAGTGCTAGTAACTTCGCAGGGGAAGGTTCTCAGCCCCAGCATTTT. This codes for CSASNFAGEGSQPQHF.

The chain is built from TRBV25-1 and TRBJ2-1; 7 bases line up with TRBD2. Germline CDR1 reads MGHDK; CDR2 reads SYGVNS. The V gene end was trimmed by 5 bases and the J gene end by 5 bases; junction bases not matched to a gene: 15. This CDR3 contains 17 residues. This CDR3 is CASSKPLAGVSDNEQFF. CDR3 coding DNA: TGTGCCAGCAGTAAGCCCCTCGCGGGAGTCTCGGACAATGAGCAGTTCTTC.

Details on this clonotype: An end of the junction does not agree with germline; a read error may underlie this. The genes are TRBV20-1 and TRBJ2-3; TRBD2 is a possible D gene (7 bases). The CDR3 is 14 amino acids. Germline V CDR1 and CDR2: DFQATT, SNEGSKA (reference sequence). The DNA for the CDR3 is TGCAGTGTCCCGTTACTAGCGCGGACAGATACCCAGTATTTT. Amino acids: CSVPLLARTDTQYF.

The chain carries TRBV30 and TRBJ1-2; perhaps TRBD1 as D (5 bases). The CDR3 runs to 15 residues. The germline gives CDR1 GTSNPN, CDR2 SVGIG (reference sequence). The V gene lost 0 bases and the J gene lost 4 bases, with 15 bases spanning the gap. The CDR3 sequence: CAWSVFTGGVYGYTF. Written as DNA, the CDR3 is TGTGCCTGGAGTGTATTTACAGGAGGAGTCTATGGCTACACCTTC.

The CDR3 DNA reads as TGCAGTGCTAGTAATGGCCTCACAGATACGCAGTATTTT. Translation: CSASNGLTDTQYF. This chain connects TRBV20-1 to TRBJ2-3, with D hard to call. This CDR3 has 13 amino acids. CDR1 is DFQATT and CDR2 is SNEGSKA in the germline V gene (reference sequence). Trimming pared 3 bases from V and 2 bases from J, leaving 9 bases between.

CDR3 loop: CASSPGQGARFNEQFF. Written as DNA, the CDR3 is TGTGCCAGCAGCCCCGGACAGGGGGCAAGGTTCAATGAGCAGTTCTTC. The rearrangement uses TRBV5-4 and TRBJ2-1; 11 bases are shared with TRBD1. The CDR3 runs 16 residues. The germline CDR1 and CDR2 sequences are SGHNT and YYREEE (reference sequence). The junction had 9 bases not matched to a gene; V was cut back by 4 bases and J by 6 bases.

The V and J genes are TRBV6-1 and TRBJ1-2; D perhaps matches TRBD1 (6 bases). Trimming took off 6 bases at V and 6 bases at J, with 11 bases between the two ends. This CDR3 spans 12 amino acids. The V gene's germline CDR1 is MNHNS and CDR2 SASEGT. The CDR3: CASRRTADGYTF. CDR3 sequence (DNA): TGTGCCAGCAGGAGGACAGCAGATGGCTACACCTTC.

The chain combines TRBV7-8 with TRBJ1-6; no reliable D call. The CDR3 covers 15 residues. Trimming stripped 3 bases from V and 7 bases from J, with 13 bases between. Germline assignment: CDR1 SGHVS and CDR2 FQNEAQ. CDR3 sequence (DNA): TGTGCCAGCAGCTTCAGACCTAAAACCAATTCACCCCTCCACTTT. Translated: CASSFRPKTNSPLHF. The full variable domain, its missing parts supplied by reference TRBV7-8 and TRBJ1-6, is GAGVSQSPRYKVAKRGQDVALRCDPISGHVSLFWYQQALGQGPEFLTYFQNEAQLDKSGLPSDRFFAERPEGSVSTLKIQRTQQEDSAVYLCASSFRPKTNSPLHFGNGTRLTVT.

This clonotype was recorded only once. The rearrangement links TRBV7-9 to TRBJ2-2; 9 positions agree with TRBD1. This CDR3 contains 15 residues. Germline V lookup: CDR1 SEHNR, CDR2 FQNEAQ (reference sequence). V lost 3 bases, J lost 6 bases, and 5 bases stayed unmatched. CDR3 amino acids: CASSFGTGISGELFF. Here the CDR3 DNA reads TGTGCCAGCAGCTTCGGGACAGGGATCTCCGGGGAGCTGTTTTTT. Variable domain in full (rest from reference TRBV7-9 and TRBJ2-2): DTGVSQNPRHKITKRGQNVTFRCDPISEHNRLYWYRQTLGQGPEFLTYFQNEAQLEKSRLLSDRFSAERPKGSFSTLEIQRTEQGDSAMYLCASSFGTGISGELFFGEGSRLTVL.

This clonotype was observed a handful of times. V and J are TRBV11-2 and TRBJ1-2; D is undetermined. The V gene's germline CDR1 is SGHAT and CDR2 FQNNGV. Trimming stripped 1 base from V and 8 bases from J, with 17 bases between. The CDR3 length is 15 residues. The CDR3 protein is CASSLGSGLVGGYTF. Here the CDR3 DNA reads TGTGCCAGCAGCTTAGGGTCAGGTCTCGTAGGGGGCTACACCTTC.

V and J are TRBV12-3 or TRBV12-4 and TRBJ1-6, with D perhaps TRBD1 (6 bases). V was shortened by 5 bases and J by 9 bases, with 17 bases between the two germline ends. The CDR3 has 15 residues. The CDR3 here is CASSMNRERSSPLHF. The DNA for the CDR3 is TGTGCCAGCAGTATGAACAGGGAGAGAAGTTCACCCCTCCACTTT.

V is TRBV5-1 and J is TRBJ1-6; tentative D call: TRBD1 (6 bases). Trimming left V 5 bases short and J 10 bases short, with 16 bases between. Germline lookup yields CDR1 SGHRS and CDR2 YFSETQ. The CDR3 is made up of 14 amino acids. Here the CDR3 DNA reads TGCGCCAGCAGTCTAACAGGGATCCAGTCACCCCTCCACTTT. As protein: CASSLTGIQSPLHF. The whole variable domain, remainder taken from reference TRBV5-1 and TRBJ1-6, is KAGVTQTPRYLIKTRGQQVTLSCSPISGHRSVSWYQQTPGQGLQFLFEYFSETQRNKGNFPGRFSGRQFSNSRSEMNVSTLELGDSALYLCASSLTGIQSPLHFGNGTRLTVT.

V is TRBV5-4 and J is TRBJ2-2; maybe TRBD2 (6 bases). Per germline, CDR1 SGHNT and CDR2 YYREEE (reference sequence). This CDR3 is built from 16 residues. V was clipped by 4 bases and J by 3 bases, with 16 bases between them. The CDR3 sequence: CASSRQTSWDTGELFF. The CDR3 region has the DNA TGTGCCAGCAGCAGACAGACTAGTTGGGACACCGGGGAGCTGTTTTTT.

The chain is built from TRBV6-5 and TRBJ1-3; the D gene is possibly TRBD1 (5 bases). Germline V gene sequence: CDR1 MNHEY, CDR2 SVGAGI. V was shortened by 3 bases and J by 3 bases, with 12 bases between the two germline ends. This CDR3 comprises 15 residues. This chain's CDR3 is CASSYSQDGGNTIYF. The CDR3 DNA reads TGTGCCAGCAGTTATTCACAGGATGGTGGAAACACCATATATTTT.

J is TRBJ1-2 and V is TRBV7-9; TRBD1 agrees at 11 bases. The CDR3 spans 15 residues. V gave up 9 bases and J gave up 4 bases; unmatched junction bases: 10. CDR1 is SEHNR and CDR2 is FQNEAQ in the germline V gene (reference sequence). The CDR3 loop reads CASSVGDRGFYGYTF. The DNA of the CDR3 is TGTGCCAGTTCGGTCGGGGACAGGGGGTTCTATGGCTACACCTTC. Using reference TRBV7-9 and TRBJ1-2 for the parts outside the CDR3, the full variable domain is DTGVSQNPRHKITKRGQNVTFRCDPISEHNRLYWYRQTLGQGPEFLTYFQNEAQLEKSRLLSDRFSAERPKGSFSTLEIQRTEQGDSAMYLCASSVGDRGFYGYTFGSGTRLTVV.

This chain connects TRBV6-5 to TRBJ1-1, with unresolved D. From germline, CDR1 is MNHEY and CDR2 SVGAGI. This CDR3 contains 13 residues. Trimming took off 4 bases at V and 1 base at J, with 7 bases between the two ends. CDR3 protein: CASSLTGNTEAFF. The CDR3 DNA reads as TGTGCCAGCAGTTTGACGGGGAACACTGAAGCTTTCTTT.

This chain links TRBV19 with TRBJ1-5; D not certain. The V gene lost 1 base and the J gene lost 4 bases, with 5 bases spanning the gap. Germline V gives CDR1 LNHDA, CDR2 SQIVND (reference sequence). The CDR3 has 13 residues. In nucleotides, the CDR3 is TGTGCCAGTAGTATAGGCCGAAATCAGCCCCAGCATTTT. Protein sequence: CASSIGRNQPQHF.

The chain carries TRBV6-1 and TRBJ2-5, with D possibly matching TRBD2 (7 bases). Germline V CDR1 and CDR2: MNHNS, SASEGT. The CDR3 has 12 residues. The ends were cut back, 6 bases at V and 9 bases at J, with 14 bases in the middle. CDR3 in amino acids: CASRGGAPSQYF. The CDR3 DNA is TGTGCCAGCAGGGGGGGGGCGCCGTCCCAGTACTTC.

This chain connects TRBV5-6 to TRBJ2-7; no definite D call. V lost 5 bases and J 1 base, leaving 13 bases between the germline ends. CDR3 length: 14 amino acids. Looked up from germline, CDR1 is SGHDT and CDR2 is YYEEEE. The CDR3 sequence: CASSSILLSYEQYF. CDR3 sequence (DNA): TGTGCCAGCAGTTCGATACTACTGTCCTACGAGCAGTACTTC.

V usage is TRBV19 and J usage is TRBJ2-6, with 7 bases identical to TRBD1. V lost 4 bases, J lost 9 bases, and 6 bases stayed unmatched. This CDR3 comprises 14 residues. The germline V gene has CDR1 LNHDA and CDR2 SQIVND (reference sequence). The CDR3 bases are TGTGCCAGTAGTAATTACAGGGGAGACAACGTCCTGACTTTC. The encoded protein is CASSNYRGDNVLTF. The whole variable domain, remainder taken from reference TRBV19 and TRBJ2-6, is DGGITQSPKYLFRKEGQNVTLSCEQNLNHDAMYWYRQDPGQGLRLIYYSQIVNDFQKGDIAEGYSVSREKKESFPLTVTSAQKNPTAFYLCASSNYRGDNVLTFGAGSRLTVL.

The rearrangement links TRBV28 to TRBJ2-5; D assignment may be TRBD1 or TRBD2 (5 bases each). Trimming stripped 5 bases from V and 10 bases from J, with 11 bases between. This CDR3 region has 11 residues. The germline CDR1 and CDR2 sequences are MDHEN and SYDVKM. DNA for the CDR3: TGTGCCAGCAGTGAAACTAGGGGCCAGTACTTC. It encodes CASSETRGQYF.

The chain couples TRBV19 to TRBJ1-3, with D unresolved. Germline assignment: CDR1 LNHDA and CDR2 SQIVND (reference sequence). The CDR3 runs 12 residues. V lost 10 bases and J lost 4, with 11 bases in between. CDR3 protein: CATRTAGNTIYF. CDR3 DNA sequence: TGTGCCACCCGCACGGCCGGAAACACCATATATTTT.

V usage is TRBV7-2 and J usage is TRBJ2-1; perhaps TRBD1 as D (6 bases). The CDR3 runs to 15 residues. Per the germline V gene, CDR1 is SGHTA and CDR2 is FQGNSA. V lost 3 bases and J lost 2, with 11 bases in between. The CDR3 region has the DNA TGTGCCAGCAGCTTTTTTGGGGGCACCTACAATGAGCAGTTCTTC. It yields the protein CASSFFGGTYNEQFF.

The chain is built from TRBV25-1 and TRBJ1-1, with TRBD1 matching 8 bases. The CDR3 is 18 residues long. V was pared by 0 bases and J by 5 bases, with 14 bases of the junction left unmatched. Germline lookup yields CDR1 MGHDK and CDR2 SYGVNS. The CDR3: CASSEYGAGGAWGTEAFF. The DNA of the CDR3 is TGTGCCAGCAGTGAATATGGGGCAGGGGGCGCGTGGGGTACTGAAGCTTTCTTT.

Remarks on this clonotype: A read error may account for a junction end that differs from germline. CDR3 protein: CSASEGSNYGYIF. In DNA form, the CDR3 reads TGCAGTGCTAGCGAGGGGTCTAACTATGGCTACATCTTC. The chain combines TRBV20-1 with TRBJ1-2; a possible D gene is TRBD1 (5 bases). The CDR3 sequence is 13 residues long. Germline V gene sequence: CDR1 DFQATT, CDR2 SNEGSKA (reference sequence).